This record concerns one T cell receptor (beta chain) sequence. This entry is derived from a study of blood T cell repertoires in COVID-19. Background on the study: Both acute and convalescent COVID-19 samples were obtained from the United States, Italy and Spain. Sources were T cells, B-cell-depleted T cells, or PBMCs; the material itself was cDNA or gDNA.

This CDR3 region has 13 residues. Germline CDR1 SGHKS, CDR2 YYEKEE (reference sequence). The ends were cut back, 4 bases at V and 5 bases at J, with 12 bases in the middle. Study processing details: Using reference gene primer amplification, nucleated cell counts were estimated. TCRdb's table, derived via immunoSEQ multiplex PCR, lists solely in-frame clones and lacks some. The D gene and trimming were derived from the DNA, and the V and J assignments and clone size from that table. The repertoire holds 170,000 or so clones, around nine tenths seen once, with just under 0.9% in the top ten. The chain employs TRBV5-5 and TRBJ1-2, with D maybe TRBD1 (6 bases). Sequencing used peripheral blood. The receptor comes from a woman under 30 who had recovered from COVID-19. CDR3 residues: CASSHGQLYGYTF. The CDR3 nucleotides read TGTGCCAGCAGCCACGGACAGCTATATGGCTACACCTTC.